This T cell receptor beta chain derives from a study of T cell responses to AZD1222 COVID-19 vaccine. Study-wide results and caveats: In a largely white British group with more females than males, clonal diversity was possibly underestimated. A reported finding is that nearly half of spike-specific TCRs target unmutated variant regions. Baseline serology detected seropositivity in only 5 to 7 AZD1222 recipients. Repertoire sampling occurred only after the peak T cell response.

Produced via immunoSEQ multiplex PCR; TCRdb's table is partial and in-frame only. The profile shows approximately 160,000 clones, just over 90% of them singletons. To note about this clone: What it binds is not known.

The CDR3 totals 15 residues. Unmatched junction bases numbered 7, after V lost 4 bases and J lost 8 bases. CDR1 SNHLY and CDR2 FYNNEI come from the germline V gene. The chain joins TRBV2 to TRBJ1-5, with 11 bases matching TRBD1. Material: peripheral blood, obtained 28 days after the second AZD1222 dose. The TCR sequence derives from an adult who received the AZD1222 COVID-19 vaccine. The CDR3 DNA reads as TGTGCCAGCAGTGGACGGACAGGGGGCGATAAGCCCCAGCATTTT. It is translated as CASSGRTGGDKPQHF. Filled out from reference TRBV2 and TRBJ1-5, the complete variable domain reads EPEVTQTPSHQVTQMGQEVILRCVPISNHLYFYWYRQILGQKVEFLVSFYNNEISEKSEIFDDQFSVERPDGSNFTLKIRSTKLEDSAMYFCASSGRTGGDKPQHFGDGTRLSIL.